One sample yielded the 19 T cell receptor beta chains listed below, sequenced in a study of identical twins. TCRdb re-analysed the 5' RACE reads in MiXCR, keeping a single row per CDR3 protein. The table records around 340,000 distinct CDR3 sequences, 9% to 15% of them present only once. The sample also formed part of further work on yellow fever vaccine responses in identical twins.

The sample was CD8+ T cells sorted from blood. Receptor source: a woman aged 18-29 years in good health.

This clonotype was picked up a small number of times. The chain joins TRBV29-1 to TRBJ2-2; D possibly corresponds to TRBD1 (6 bases). V gave up 2 bases and J gave up 5 bases, with 15 bases separating them. Per the germline V gene, CDR1 is SQVTM and CDR2 is ANQGSEA. This CDR3 contains 15 residues. The CDR3 DNA is TGCAGCGTTGAACAGACAGGCGTTGGGACCGGGGAGCTGTTTTTT. This encodes CSVEQTGVGTGELFF.

This clonotype was recorded a few times. V is TRBV12-3 or TRBV12-4 and J is TRBJ1-5, with D hard to call. The CDR3 spans 13 residues. The V end was cut by 7 bases, the J end by 1 base, with 8 bases between. Here the CDR3 DNA reads TGTGCCAGCACCCCCTACAGCAATCAGCCCCAGCATTTT. Its translation is CASTPYSNQPQHF.

V and J are TRBV20-1 and TRBJ2-7; 11 bases align to TRBD1. This CDR3 spans 14 amino acids. Germline CDR1 reads DFQATT; CDR2 reads SNEGSKA (reference sequence). The junction had 2 bases not matched to a gene; V was cut back by 4 bases and J by 0 bases. CDR3 protein: CSAKDRGRSYEQYF. The CDR3 bases are TGCAGTGCTAAGGACAGGGGGCGCTCCTACGAGCAGTACTTC.

The chain recombines TRBV24-1 with TRBJ2-3; either TRBD1 or TRBD2 may fit D (6 bases each). Germline CDR1 KGHDR, CDR2 SFDVKD. V lost 0 bases and J lost 1, with 13 bases in between. The CDR3 length is 17 residues. DNA for the CDR3: TGTGCCACCAGTGATTTGCTTGGGGGGCAAGGCACAGATACGCAGTATTTT. Translating it yields CATSDLLGGQGTDTQYF.

This clonotype was seen at least ten times. V gene TRBV3-1 combines with J gene TRBJ2-7; D gene ambiguous. Trimming cost V 3 bases and J 3 bases, with 9 bases left between them. The CDR3 loop spans 13 amino acids. CDR1 and CDR2 (germline): LGHDT, YNNKEL (reference sequence). This CDR3 reads CASSHTEYYEQYF. The CDR3 DNA reads as TGTGCCAGCAGCCACACAGAGTACTACGAGCAGTACTTC.

The chain joins TRBV7-6 to TRBJ1-3; 9 nucleotides align to TRBD1. CDR1 and CDR2 from the germline V gene are SGHVS and FNYEAQ. The CDR3 totals 14 residues. Losses at the gene ends were 6 bases for V and 2 bases for J; bases not matched to a gene: 2. CDR3 in amino acids: CASSRDRAGNTIYF. Written as DNA, the CDR3 is TGTGCCAGCAGTCGGGACAGGGCTGGAAACACCATATATTTT.

Here the CDR3 DNA reads TGTGCCAGCAGTTTTAAGGTTGCAGATACGCAGTATTTT. Translation: CASSFKVADTQYF. The chain joins TRBV27 to TRBJ2-3; no reliable D call. There are 13 residues in the CDR3. The germline gives CDR1 MNHEY, CDR2 SMNVEV (reference sequence). V was trimmed by 3 bases and J by 4 bases, leaving 8 bases between them.

The chain recombines TRBV19 with TRBJ1-1; no definite D call. The CDR3 extends over 13 amino acids. Per germline, CDR1 LNHDA and CDR2 SQIVND (reference sequence). V dropped 3 bases and J dropped 1 base, with 6 bases sitting between them. This CDR3 reads CASSMDRNTEAFF. The CDR3 DNA follows: TGTGCCAGTAGTATGGACCGGAACACTGAAGCTTTCTTT. The whole variable domain, filled in from reference TRBV19 and TRBJ1-1, reads DGGITQSPKYLFRKEGQNVTLSCEQNLNHDAMYWYRQDPGQGLRLIYYSQIVNDFQKGDIAEGYSVSREKKESFPLTVTSAQKNPTAFYLCASSMDRNTEAFFGQGTRLTVV.

This clonotype was counted only a few times. The rearrangement uses TRBV20-1 and TRBJ2-1; the match to TRBD2 covers 11 bases. Germline CDR1 is DFQATT and CDR2 is SNEGSKA (reference sequence). The V segment lost 4 bases and the J segment 5 bases; nucleotides outside the gene matches: 7. The CDR3 consists of 15 residues. The CDR3 protein is CSAIAGTSGNNEQFF. DNA for the CDR3: TGCAGTGCTATAGCCGGGACTAGCGGCAACAATGAGCAGTTCTTC.

The chain carries TRBV5-5 and TRBJ2-2; TRBD1 agrees at 10 bases. The CDR3 spans 18 residues. Trimming removed 0 bases from V and 4 bases from J; junction bases left unmatched: 9. Per germline, CDR1 SGHKS and CDR2 YYEKEE (reference sequence). CDR3 sequence reads: CASSLGQGAFWGTGELFF. The CDR3 DNA reads as TGTGCCAGCAGCTTGGGACAGGGGGCCTTCTGGGGCACCGGGGAGCTGTTTTTT. Full variable domain (missing parts from reference TRBV5-5 and TRBJ2-2): DAGVTQSPTHLIKTRGQQVTLRCSPISGHKSVSWYQQVLGQGPQFIFQYYEKEERGRGNFPDRFSARQFPNYSSELNVNALLLGDSALYLCASSLGQGAFWGTGELFFGEGSRLTVL.

This clonotype was found many times. The chain couples TRBV6-4 to TRBJ2-3; D uncertain. The germline V gene has CDR1 MRHNA and CDR2 SNTAGT. This CDR3 has 13 amino acids. V dropped 0 bases and J dropped 5 bases, with 6 bases sitting between them. DNA for the CDR3: TGTGCCAGCAGTGACTCCGGTGAAGATACGCAGTATTTT. This translates into CASSDSGEDTQYF.

There are many counts of this clonotype. The CDR3 protein is CASSPRAAGGLNQPQHF. CDR3 DNA: TGCGCCAGCAGCCCGCGCGCGGCTGGGGGCCTCAATCAGCCCCAGCATTTT. V usage is TRBV4-1 and J usage is TRBJ1-5; D perhaps matches TRBD1 (6 bases). Trimming took 4 bases from V and 3 from J, leaving 19 bases between them. Germline CDR1 is MGHRA and CDR2 is YSYEKL. The CDR3 extends over 17 amino acids.

The chain is built from TRBV24-1 and TRBJ1-1; D not certain. V lost 3 bases, J lost 7 bases, and 8 bases lay in between. CDR1 and CDR2 from the germline V gene are KGHDR and SFDVKD. CDR3 size: 12 residues. The CDR3 DNA reads TGTGCCACCAGTGATAACGGCGGTGAAGCTTTCTTT. Translation gives CATSDNGGEAFF.

This clonotype was recorded a few times. The chain combines TRBV4-1 with TRBJ2-3; unclear D gene. Germline V lookup: CDR1 MGHRA, CDR2 YSYEKL. The CDR3 extends over 15 amino acids. V lost 1 base to trimming and J lost 0 bases, with 8 bases between them. The CDR3 reads CASSQGVRSTDTQYF. CDR3 DNA sequence: TGCGCCAGCAGCCAAGGAGTCAGAAGCACAGATACGCAGTATTTT.

This clonotype was seen repeatedly, ten times or more. This chain links TRBV12-3 or TRBV12-4 with TRBJ2-1; a weak D match, TRBD2 (6 bases). This CDR3 region has 15 residues. The V and J ends lost 8 bases and 8 bases respectively, with 22 bases between them. The CDR3 sequence: CASAPPASGSDEQFF. DNA of the CDR3: TGTGCCAGCGCCCCCCCCGCATCCGGGAGCGATGAGCAGTTCTTC.

This chain joins TRBV2 and TRBJ2-7; no firm D call. CDR1 is SNHLY and CDR2 is FYNNEI in the germline V gene. CDR3 length: 16 amino acids. V was clipped by 10 bases and J by 0 bases, with 22 bases between them. CDR3 nucleotide sequence: TGTGCCACCGGTACCGAGCTAGGGCTTGACTCCTACGAGCAGTACTTC. Amino acids: CATGTELGLDSYEQYF.

This clonotype was seen repeatedly, ten times or more. The chain joins TRBV6-1 to TRBJ1-2, with a tentative D call TRBD1 (5 bases). Per germline, CDR1 MNHNS and CDR2 SASEGT. The CDR3 covers 14 residues. The V gene lost 5 bases and the J gene lost 1 base, with 11 bases spanning the gap. The CDR3 sequence is CASSPQDSNYGYTF. CDR3 coding DNA: TGTGCCAGCAGTCCTCAAGACAGTAACTATGGCTACACCTTC.

A few counts support this clonotype. The rearrangement joins TRBV27 to TRBJ2-7; 11 bases line up with TRBD2. Germline V gives CDR1 MNHEY, CDR2 SMNVEV (reference sequence). The CDR3 loop spans 15 amino acids. The J segment lost 4 bases and the V segment lost 6 bases, leaving 8 bases of the junction unmatched. Written as DNA, the CDR3 is TGTGCCAGCAGCTTAACTAGCGGGAGAAGTTACGAGCAGTACTTC. Translation: CASSLTSGRSYEQYF.

This clonotype was seen repeatedly, ten times or more. This chain uses TRBV3-1 with TRBJ2-7; 8 bases are a match to TRBD2. J gave up 7 bases and V 0 bases, and 14 bases lay outside the gene matches. Germline assignment: CDR1 LGHDT and CDR2 YNNKEL (reference sequence). The CDR3 totals 17 residues. The chain's CDR3 is CASSQDAGSGNFREQYF. The CDR3 region has the DNA TGTGCCAGCAGCCAAGATGCGGGTAGCGGGAATTTTCGGGAGCAGTACTTC.